A selection of T cell receptor beta chains follows, all from one sample in a study of cytomegalovirus exposure and HLA in healthy donors. Profiled with immunoSEQ multiplex PCR; TCRdb holds only in-frame clones, not every one. The sample contains about 64,000 clones, more than 60% of which appear only once. The specimen sequenced was PBMCs. The receptors were sampled from a male donor in good health and CMV-seropositive. CDR3s include the opening cysteine and the closing phenylalanine or tryptophan. A D gene is named only where the DNA matches it firmly. Clone size, where shown, is once, few, many, or a class for clones that have expanded.

clone_size j_call v_call d_call cdr3_aa cdr3_nt
NA TRBJ2-3 TRBV30 TRBD2 CAWRRIAGGRADTQYF TGTGCCTGGAGGCGGATAGCGGGGGGGAGGGCAGATACGCAGTATTTT
few TRBJ1-1 TRBV10-3 NA CAISERGGTEAFF TGTGCCATCAGTGAGCGGGGTGGAACTGAAGCTTTCTTT
NA TRBJ1-1 TRBV9 NA CASSPTTGYPEAFF TGTGCCAGCAGCCCAACCACAGGGTACCCTGAAGCTTTCTTT
NA TRBJ1-4 TRBV9 NA CASSLGGNEKLFF TGTGCCAGCAGCCTCGGGGGGAATGAAAAACTGTTTTTT
NA TRBJ2-3 TRBV2 TRBD2 CASSEGGSRKDTQYF TGTGCCAGCAGTGAGGGGGGGTCCCGCAAAGATACGCAGTATTTT
NA TRBJ2-3 TRBV4-3 NA CASSQPPRRTSTDTQYF TGCGCCAGCAGCCAACCTCCGCGTAGGACTAGCACAGATACGCAGTATTTT
NA TRBJ1-3 TRBV12-5 NA CASGWEGAIYF TGTGCTAGTGGGTGGGAGGGAGCCATATATTTT
NA TRBJ2-1 TRBV10-3 NA CATLEGGSSNEQFF TGTGCCACCCTAGAGGGGGGGTCCAGCAATGAGCAGTTCTTC
NA TRBJ2-7 TRBV18 TRBD1 CASSPTGGLYEQYF TGTGCCAGCTCACCTACAGGGGGCCTCTACGAGCAGTACTTC
NA TRBJ1-5 TRBV28 TRBD1 CASSLLGQALRGHQPQHF TGTGCCAGCAGTTTACTAGGACAGGCCCTAAGGGGCCATCAGCCCCAGCATTTT
NA TRBJ1-2 TRBV5-6 TRBD1 CASSLGQGDYGYTF TGTGCCAGCAGCTTGGGGCAGGGGGACTATGGCTACACCTTC
few TRBJ1-4 TRBV19 NA CASSPPGLSNEKLFF TGTGCCAGTAGCCCCCCAGGGCTCAGTAATGAAAAACTGTTTTTT
NA TRBJ1-6 TRBV6-5 NA CASSFVNSPLHF TGTGCCAGCAGTTTCGTAAATTCACCCCTCCACTTT
NA TRBJ2-1 TRBV7-3 TRBD2 CASSLTSGGANEQFF TGTGCCAGCAGCTTAACCAGCGGGGGGGCCAATGAGCAGTTCTTC
NA TRBJ1-1 TRBV7-2 TRBD1 CASSQTGGRSAEAFF TGTGCCAGCAGCCAGACAGGGGGGAGAAGCGCTGAAGCTTTCTTT
NA TRBJ1-2 TRBV6-5 TRBD1 CASRQGGNYGYTF TGTGCCAGCAGACAGGGGGGCAACTATGGCTACACCTTC
NA TRBJ1-4 TRBV7-9 NA CASSLAGGLNEKLFF TGTGCCAGCAGCTTAGCGGGGGGGCTGAATGAAAAACTGTTTTTT
NA TRBJ2-7 TRBV30 NA CAWEHRSGAYEQYF TGTGCCTGGGAACATAGGTCCGGGGCCTACGAGCAGTACTTC
NA TRBJ2-2 TRBV5-4 NA CASSPTSGNTGELFF TGTGCCAGCAGCCCCACCAGCGGGAACACCGGGGAGCTGTTTTTT
NA TRBJ1-1 TRBV6-5 NA CASSYSSPGKGTEAFF TGTGCCAGCAGTTACTCGAGTCCAGGGAAGGGCACTGAAGCTTTCTTT